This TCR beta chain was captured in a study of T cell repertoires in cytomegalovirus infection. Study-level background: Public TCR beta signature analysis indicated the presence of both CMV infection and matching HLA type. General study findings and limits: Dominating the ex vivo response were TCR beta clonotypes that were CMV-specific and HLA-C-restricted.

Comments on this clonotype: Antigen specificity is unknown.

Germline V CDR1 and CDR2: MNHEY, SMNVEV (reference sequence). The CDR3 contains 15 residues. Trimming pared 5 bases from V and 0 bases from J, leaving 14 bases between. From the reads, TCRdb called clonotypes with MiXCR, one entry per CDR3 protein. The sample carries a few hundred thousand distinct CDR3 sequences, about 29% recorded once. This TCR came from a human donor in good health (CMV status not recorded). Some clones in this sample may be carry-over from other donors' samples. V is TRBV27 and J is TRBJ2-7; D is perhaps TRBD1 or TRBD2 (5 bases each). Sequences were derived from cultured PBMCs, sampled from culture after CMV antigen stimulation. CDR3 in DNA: TGTGCCAGCAGTCACGGGACGGCCAACTCCTACGAGCAGTACTTC. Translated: CASSHGTANSYEQYF.